Presented here are 9 T cell receptor beta chains from one specimen sequenced in a study of T cell responses to AZD1222 COVID-19 vaccine. The table came from immunoSEQ multiplex PCR; TCRdb's copy has only in-frame clones and leaves some out. The top ten clones hold around 8.7% of a sample with 90,000 to 120,000 clones, approximately 88% of them seen once. The source material was peripheral blood, sampled on day 0 of AZD1222 vaccination. The source of these receptors is an adult in good health.

This clone has more than one count but fewer than ten. The CDR3 DNA follows: TGCGCCAGCAGCCCAAACCGGGACCCTTATGGCTACACCTTC. Its translation is CASSPNRDPYGYTF. The chain has TRBV5-1 and TRBJ1-2; maybe TRBD1 (5 bases). This CDR3 comprises 14 residues. The V end lost 4 bases, the J end lost 5 bases, and 15 bases lay between the germline ends. Germline loops: CDR1 SGHRS, CDR2 YFSETQ.

The chain joins TRBV5-5 to TRBJ1-2; no reliable D call. V dropped 1 base and J dropped 0 bases, with 13 bases sitting between them. Germline CDR1 reads SGHKS; CDR2 reads YYEKEE (reference sequence). This CDR3 region has 16 residues. The CDR3: CASSLRFSDTNYGYTF. Here the CDR3 DNA reads TGTGCCAGCAGCTTGAGGTTCTCGGATACTAACTATGGCTACACCTTC. Together with reference TRBV5-5 and TRBJ1-2, the CDR3 gives the full variable domain: DAGVTQSPTHLIKTRGQQVTLRCSPISGHKSVSWYQQVLGQGPQFIFQYYEKEERGRGNFPDRFSARQFPNYSSELNVNALLLGDSALYLCASSLRFSDTNYGYTFGSGTRLTVV.

The V gene is TRBV7-2, the J gene TRBJ2-5; a possible D gene is TRBD1 (5 bases). Trimming pared 3 bases from V and 1 base from J, leaving 15 bases between. The CDR3 is 16 amino acids. The germline V gene encodes CDR1 SGHTA and CDR2 FQGNSA. The CDR3 region is CASSFTDSGFQETQYF. The CDR3 nucleotides are TGTGCCAGCAGCTTTACCGACAGTGGGTTCCAAGAGACCCAGTACTTC.

The chain couples TRBV3-1 (or the pseudogene TRBV3-2) to TRBJ2-7; TRBD1 matches 9 bases. V shed 0 bases and J 6 bases; nucleotides not matched to a gene: 9. This CDR3 has 16 amino acids. Germline V gives CDR1 LGHDT, CDR2 YNNKEL (reference sequence). The CDR3 coding sequence is TGTGCCAGCAGCCAAGAAGGGACAGGGCTGGTCTTCGAGCAGTACTTC. It codes for CASSQEGTGLVFEQYF.

The chain is built from TRBV27 and TRBJ1-1, with 8 positions matching TRBD1. The CDR3 spans 17 residues. CDR1 and CDR2 (germline): MNHEY, SMNVEV (reference sequence). V shed 6 bases and J 1 base; nucleotides not matched to a gene: 13. The DNA for the CDR3 is TGTGCCAGCAGCGGTTGGTACAGGGGGGTCCGGAACACTGAAGCTTTCTTT. Its protein product is CASSGWYRGVRNTEAFF.

V usage is TRBV28 and J usage is TRBJ1-1, with a tentative D call TRBD1 (5 bases). CDR1 and CDR2 (germline): MDHEN, SYDVKM. V dropped 3 bases and J dropped 5 bases, with 19 bases sitting between them. This CDR3 is built from 16 residues. The CDR3 here is CASSFGMGRYRTEAFF. CDR3 nucleotides: TGTGCCAGCAGTTTTGGGATGGGACGGTATCGAACTGAAGCTTTCTTT. Combining the CDR3 with reference TRBV28 and TRBJ1-1 gives the whole variable domain DVKVTQSSRYLVKRTGEKVFLECVQDMDHENMFWYRQDPGLGLRLIYFSYDVKMKEKGDIPEGYSVSREKKERFSLILESASTNQTSMYLCASSFGMGRYRTEAFFGQGTRLTVV.

The chain has TRBV2 and TRBJ1-6; no definite D call. The V gene lost 1 base and the J gene lost 5 bases, with 9 bases spanning the gap. Germline CDR1 and CDR2: SNHLY and FYNNEI. There are 15 residues in the CDR3. The CDR3 DNA is TGTGCCAGCAGTGAAGAGACAACCAATAATTCACCCCTCCACTTT. Its protein is CASSEETTNNSPLHF.

The J gene is TRBJ2-7, the V gene TRBV2; TRBD2 matches at 14 bases. The germline CDR1 and CDR2 sequences are SNHLY and FYNNEI. Trimming cost V 5 bases and J 5 bases; bases outside gene matches: 8. The CDR3 consists of 16 residues. The CDR3, as DNA: TGTGCCAGCAGTCGACTAGCGGGAGGGCCGGTCAACGAGCAGTACTTC. Translation gives CASSRLAGGPVNEQYF.

The chain links TRBV7-2 to TRBJ2-3, with D perhaps matching TRBD2 (6 bases). V lost 1 base and J lost 3, with 20 bases in between. The CDR3 sequence is 18 residues long. The germline gives CDR1 SGHTA, CDR2 FQGNSA. The CDR3 coding sequence is TGTGCCAGCAGCTTAGAGGGCTCTAGCGACGGACTAACAGATACGCAGTATTTT. Residues: CASSLEGSSDGLTDTQYF. Looking up the rest from reference TRBV7-2 and TRBJ2-3 gives the full variable domain: GAGVSQSPSNKVTEKGKDVELRCDPISGHTALYWYRQSLGQGLEFLIYFQGNSAPDKSGLPSDRFSAERTGGSVSTLTIQRTQQEDSAVYLCASSLEGSSDGLTDTQYFGPGTRLTVL.